The rows below give T cell receptor beta chains drawn from one sample of a study of post-analysis software for immune sequencing data. Each CDR3 protein gets one entry after TCRdb re-called the PCR reads with MiXCR. In the table there are around 700,000 distinct CDR3 sequences, over 45% of which are singletons. The specimen sequenced was blood. These receptors were collected from a girl aged 2-10 years with multiple sclerosis. Both conserved end residues are part of each CDR3. D genes are given only for firm matches. Only part of the rows carry a size: once, few, many, or a class if the clone is expanded.

J: TRBJ1-2
length: 15
D: TRBD1
size: NA
V: TRBV12-3/TRBV12-4
DNA: TGTGCCAGCAGTTTATTAGGGACAGGGGAATATGGCTACACCTTC
CDR3: CASSLLGTGEYGYTF

J: TRBJ2-4
length: 16
D: TRBD2
size: NA
V: TRBV29-1
DNA: TGCAGCGTCCGCGCCCTAGCGGGAACCCTCCAAAACATTCAGTACTTC
CDR3: CSVRALAGTLQNIQYF

J: TRBJ2-1
length: 14
D: NA
size: few
V: TRBV29-1
DNA: TGCAGCGTTGATTTCTCCAGCTCCTACAATGAGCAGTTCTTC
CDR3: CSVDFSSSYNEQFF

J: TRBJ2-1
length: 14
D: TRBD2
size: few
V: TRBV20-1
DNA: TGCAGTGGGGGACTAGCGGGCTCCTACAATGAGCAGTTCTTC
CDR3: CSGGLAGSYNEQFF

J: TRBJ1-2
length: 14
D: NA
size: NA
V: TRBV4-3
DNA: TGCGCCAGCAGCCAAGGTCAGGGAGCAAACCCCTACACCTTC
CDR3: CASSQGQGANPYTF

J: TRBJ2-3
length: 15
D: TRBD2
size: NA
V: TRBV20-1
DNA: TGCAGTGCTACTCGGACTAGCGGTAGCACAGATACGCAGTATTTT
CDR3: CSATRTSGSTDTQYF

J: TRBJ2-3
length: 17
D: NA
size: NA
V: TRBV4-1
DNA: TGCGCCAGCAGCCCGAGCCGCGGCGGGAAGTTCACAGATACGCAGTATTTT
CDR3: CASSPSRGGKFTDTQYF

J: TRBJ1-1
length: 12
D: NA
size: NA
V: TRBV20-1
DNA: TGCAGTGTTCAAGGAAGGGACACTGAAGCTTTCTTT
CDR3: CSVQGRDTEAFF

J: TRBJ2-2
length: 17
D: TRBD2
size: NA
V: TRBV20-1
DNA: TGCAGTGCTACTAGCGGGGGAATAAGGTCGAACACCGGGGAGCTGTTTTTT
CDR3: CSATSGGIRSNTGELFF

J: TRBJ2-3
length: 16
D: TRBD2
size: NA
V: TRBV9
DNA: TGTGCCAGCAGCGTAGCAGCGGGAGTCCTCACAGATACGCAGTATTTT
CDR3: CASSVAAGVLTDTQYF

J: TRBJ2-1
length: 13
D: NA
size: NA
V: TRBV28
DNA: TGTGCCAGCAGTTTTCTTCGGAACAATGAGCAGTTCTTC
CDR3: CASSFLRNNEQFF

J: TRBJ1-2
length: 14
D: NA
size: NA
V: TRBV19
DNA: TGTGCCAGTATCCCAAACCAGGAGTACTATGGCTACACCTTC
CDR3: CASIPNQEYYGYTF

J: TRBJ2-5
length: 13
D: NA
size: few
V: TRBV29-1
DNA: TGCAGCGTTGATCAGGTGGTGGGGGAGACCCAGTACTTC
CDR3: CSVDQVVGETQYF